The source of this T cell receptor (beta chain) is a study of vaccination effects on CD4 cells after COVID-19. Points on this clone: The target antigen is unknown.

Assay used: immunoSEQ multiplex PCR; TCRdb lists only in-frame clones, some missing. The sample has more than 13,000 clones; about 74% are singletons. In the ViraFEST assay, antigen-specific CD4+ clonotypes were identified by expansion after peptide-pool stimulation. Upon completion of about ten days in culture, CD4+ T cells were isolated. The person had PCR-confirmed SARS-CoV-2 infection between March and December 2020. Subjects were given two BNT162b2 or mRNA-1273 vaccine doses. CDR3 length: 14 amino acids. V shed 5 bases and J shed 5 bases, with 15 bases lying between them. CDR1 is SGHAT and CDR2 is FQNNGV in the germline V gene.

The source of this sequence is a human donor who had a prior SARS-CoV-2 infection. The sequenced sample was CD4+ T cells from PBMCs cultured with HCoV-NL63 spike peptides, obtained after COVID-19 vaccination. The rearrangement joins TRBV11-2 to TRBJ1-1; D ambiguous. The CDR3 DNA reads TGTGCCAGCAGCCTCGGGAGCGCGGGGACTGAAGCTTTCTTT. Translated, it gives CASSLGSAGTEAFF.